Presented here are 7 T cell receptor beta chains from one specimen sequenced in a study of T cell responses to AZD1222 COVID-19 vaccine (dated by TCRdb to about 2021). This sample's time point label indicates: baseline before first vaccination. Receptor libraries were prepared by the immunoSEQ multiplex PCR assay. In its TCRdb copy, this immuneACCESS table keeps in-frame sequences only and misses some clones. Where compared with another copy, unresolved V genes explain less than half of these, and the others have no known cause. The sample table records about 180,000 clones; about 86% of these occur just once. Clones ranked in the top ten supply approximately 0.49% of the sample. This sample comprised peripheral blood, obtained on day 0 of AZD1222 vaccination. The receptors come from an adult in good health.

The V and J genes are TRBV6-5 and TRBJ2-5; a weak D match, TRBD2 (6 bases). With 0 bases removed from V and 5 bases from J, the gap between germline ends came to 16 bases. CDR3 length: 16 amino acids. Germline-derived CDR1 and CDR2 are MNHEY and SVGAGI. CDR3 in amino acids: CASSYSGQGLTETQYF. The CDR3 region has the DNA TGTGCCAGCAGTTACTCTGGGCAGGGACTCACCGAGACCCAGTACTTC.

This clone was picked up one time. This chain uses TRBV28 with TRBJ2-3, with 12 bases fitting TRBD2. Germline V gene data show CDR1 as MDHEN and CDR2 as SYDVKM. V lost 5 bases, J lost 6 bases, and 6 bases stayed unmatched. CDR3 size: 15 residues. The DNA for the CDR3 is TGTGCCAGCAGTCGGACTAGCGGGACGTTTGATACGCAGTATTTT. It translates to CASSRTSGTFDTQYF.

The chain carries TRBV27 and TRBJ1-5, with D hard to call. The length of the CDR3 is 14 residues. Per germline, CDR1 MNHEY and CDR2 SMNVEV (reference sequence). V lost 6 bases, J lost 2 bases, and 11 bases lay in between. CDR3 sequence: CASSPRAGNQPQHF. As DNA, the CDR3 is TGTGCCAGCAGCCCCCGGGCCGGCAATCAGCCCCAGCATTTT.

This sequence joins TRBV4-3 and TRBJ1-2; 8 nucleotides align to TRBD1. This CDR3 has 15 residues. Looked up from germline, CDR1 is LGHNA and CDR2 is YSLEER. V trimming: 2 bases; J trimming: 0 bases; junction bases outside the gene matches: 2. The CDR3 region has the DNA TGCGCCAGCAGCCAAATGGGACAGGCTAACTATGGCTACACCTTC. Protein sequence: CASSQMGQANYGYTF.

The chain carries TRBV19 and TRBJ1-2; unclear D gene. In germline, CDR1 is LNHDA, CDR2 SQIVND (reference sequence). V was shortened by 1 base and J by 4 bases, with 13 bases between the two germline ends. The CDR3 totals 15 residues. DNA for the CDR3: TGTGCCAGTAGTATAGTGACGGGGAGGAGCTATGGCTACACCTTC. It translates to CASSIVTGRSYGYTF.

The CDR3 DNA sequence: TGTGCCAGTACCGTACAGGGGATGAACACTGAAGCTTTCTTT. Residues: CASTVQGMNTEAFF. The gene calls are TRBV19 and TRBJ1-1; 7 bases agree with TRBD1. Germline CDR1 is LNHDA and CDR2 is SQIVND (reference sequence). This CDR3 is 14 amino acids long. The ends lost 7 bases at V and 0 bases at J; junction bases unmatched: 5.

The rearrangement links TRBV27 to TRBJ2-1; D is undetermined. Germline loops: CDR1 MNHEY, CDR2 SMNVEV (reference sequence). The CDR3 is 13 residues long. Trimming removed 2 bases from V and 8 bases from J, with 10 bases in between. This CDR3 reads CASSLPSLDEQFF. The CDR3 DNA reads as TGTGCCAGCAGTTTACCGTCCCTGGATGAGCAGTTCTTC.